This T cell receptor (beta chain) was found in a study of blood T cells in healthy people across ages. Next came a second PCR, run for about 7 to 11 cycles, which used a sample-barcoded 5' primer along with a J-beta primer mix. TCRdb fed the 5' RACE reads into MiXCR, producing one record per CDR3 protein. Among approximately 810,000 distinct CDR3 sequences, around 36% were seen once, and the ten largest hold 10% to 15%. This clonotype showed up just a few times. The CDR3 runs 14 residues. V lost 3 bases, J lost 1 base, and 6 bases lay in between. CDR1 and CDR2 (germline): KGHDR, SFDVKD. J is TRBJ1-5 and V is TRBV24-1; no clear D gene. The specimen sequenced was blood. The sequence derives from a young man in good health. The CDR3 is CATSDTDSNQPQHF. The CDR3 DNA reads as TGTGCCACCAGTGATACAGACAGCAATCAGCCCCAGCATTTT.